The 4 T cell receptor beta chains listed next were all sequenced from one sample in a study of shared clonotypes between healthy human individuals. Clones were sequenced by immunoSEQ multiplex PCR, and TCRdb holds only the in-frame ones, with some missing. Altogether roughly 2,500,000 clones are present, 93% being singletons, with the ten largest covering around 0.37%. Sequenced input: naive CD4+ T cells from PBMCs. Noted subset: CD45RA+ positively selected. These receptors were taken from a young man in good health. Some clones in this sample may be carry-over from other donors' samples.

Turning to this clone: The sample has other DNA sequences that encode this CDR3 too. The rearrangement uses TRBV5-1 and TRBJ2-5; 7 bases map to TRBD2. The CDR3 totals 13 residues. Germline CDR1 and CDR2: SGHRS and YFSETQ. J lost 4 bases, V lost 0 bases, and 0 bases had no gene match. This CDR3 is CASSLAGGETQYF. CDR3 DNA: TGCGCCAGCAGCTTGGCGGGGGGAGAGACCCAGTACTTC.

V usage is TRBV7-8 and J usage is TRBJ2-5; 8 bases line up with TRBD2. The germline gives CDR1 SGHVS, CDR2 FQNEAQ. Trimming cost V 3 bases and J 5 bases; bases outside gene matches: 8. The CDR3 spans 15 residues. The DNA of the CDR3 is TGTGCCAGCAGCTTCCTTAGCGGGATTCCGGAGACCCAGTACTTC. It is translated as CASSFLSGIPETQYF. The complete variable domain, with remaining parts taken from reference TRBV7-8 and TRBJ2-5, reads GAGVSQSPRYKVAKRGQDVALRCDPISGHVSLFWYQQALGQGPEFLTYFQNEAQLDKSGLPSDRFFAERPEGSVSTLKIQRTQQEDSAVYLCASSFLSGIPETQYFGPGTRLLVL.

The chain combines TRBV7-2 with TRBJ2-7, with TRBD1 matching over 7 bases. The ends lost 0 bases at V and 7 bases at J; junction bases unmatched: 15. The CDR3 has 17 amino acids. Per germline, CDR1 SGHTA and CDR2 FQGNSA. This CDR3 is CASSLATGPWQMREQYF. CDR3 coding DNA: TGTGCCAGCAGCTTAGCGACAGGGCCTTGGCAAATGAGGGAGCAGTACTTC.

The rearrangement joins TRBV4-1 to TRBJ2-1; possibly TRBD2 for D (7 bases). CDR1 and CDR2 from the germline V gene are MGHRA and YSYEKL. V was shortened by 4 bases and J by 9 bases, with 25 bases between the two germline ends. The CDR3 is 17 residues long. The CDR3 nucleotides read TGCGCCAGCAGCCGGACAGAATCGAGCGGGACGGTCGGTGAGCAGTTCTTC. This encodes CASSRTESSGTVGEQFF.